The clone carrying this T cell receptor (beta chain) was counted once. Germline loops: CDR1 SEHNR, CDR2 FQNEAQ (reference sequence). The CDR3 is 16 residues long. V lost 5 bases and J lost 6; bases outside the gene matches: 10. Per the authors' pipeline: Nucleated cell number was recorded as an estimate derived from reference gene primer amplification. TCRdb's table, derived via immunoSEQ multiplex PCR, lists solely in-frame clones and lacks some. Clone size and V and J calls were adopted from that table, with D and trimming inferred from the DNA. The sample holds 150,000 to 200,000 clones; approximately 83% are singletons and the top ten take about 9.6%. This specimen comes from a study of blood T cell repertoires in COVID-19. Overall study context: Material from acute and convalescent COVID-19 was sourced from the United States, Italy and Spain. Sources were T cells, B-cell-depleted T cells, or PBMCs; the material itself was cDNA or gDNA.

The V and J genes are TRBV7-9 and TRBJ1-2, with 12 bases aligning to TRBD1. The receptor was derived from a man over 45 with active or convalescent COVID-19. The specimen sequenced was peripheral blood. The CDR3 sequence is CASSPGTGGGDHGYTF. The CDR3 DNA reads TGTGCCAGCAGCCCCGGGACAGGGGGCGGTGATCATGGCTACACCTTC.